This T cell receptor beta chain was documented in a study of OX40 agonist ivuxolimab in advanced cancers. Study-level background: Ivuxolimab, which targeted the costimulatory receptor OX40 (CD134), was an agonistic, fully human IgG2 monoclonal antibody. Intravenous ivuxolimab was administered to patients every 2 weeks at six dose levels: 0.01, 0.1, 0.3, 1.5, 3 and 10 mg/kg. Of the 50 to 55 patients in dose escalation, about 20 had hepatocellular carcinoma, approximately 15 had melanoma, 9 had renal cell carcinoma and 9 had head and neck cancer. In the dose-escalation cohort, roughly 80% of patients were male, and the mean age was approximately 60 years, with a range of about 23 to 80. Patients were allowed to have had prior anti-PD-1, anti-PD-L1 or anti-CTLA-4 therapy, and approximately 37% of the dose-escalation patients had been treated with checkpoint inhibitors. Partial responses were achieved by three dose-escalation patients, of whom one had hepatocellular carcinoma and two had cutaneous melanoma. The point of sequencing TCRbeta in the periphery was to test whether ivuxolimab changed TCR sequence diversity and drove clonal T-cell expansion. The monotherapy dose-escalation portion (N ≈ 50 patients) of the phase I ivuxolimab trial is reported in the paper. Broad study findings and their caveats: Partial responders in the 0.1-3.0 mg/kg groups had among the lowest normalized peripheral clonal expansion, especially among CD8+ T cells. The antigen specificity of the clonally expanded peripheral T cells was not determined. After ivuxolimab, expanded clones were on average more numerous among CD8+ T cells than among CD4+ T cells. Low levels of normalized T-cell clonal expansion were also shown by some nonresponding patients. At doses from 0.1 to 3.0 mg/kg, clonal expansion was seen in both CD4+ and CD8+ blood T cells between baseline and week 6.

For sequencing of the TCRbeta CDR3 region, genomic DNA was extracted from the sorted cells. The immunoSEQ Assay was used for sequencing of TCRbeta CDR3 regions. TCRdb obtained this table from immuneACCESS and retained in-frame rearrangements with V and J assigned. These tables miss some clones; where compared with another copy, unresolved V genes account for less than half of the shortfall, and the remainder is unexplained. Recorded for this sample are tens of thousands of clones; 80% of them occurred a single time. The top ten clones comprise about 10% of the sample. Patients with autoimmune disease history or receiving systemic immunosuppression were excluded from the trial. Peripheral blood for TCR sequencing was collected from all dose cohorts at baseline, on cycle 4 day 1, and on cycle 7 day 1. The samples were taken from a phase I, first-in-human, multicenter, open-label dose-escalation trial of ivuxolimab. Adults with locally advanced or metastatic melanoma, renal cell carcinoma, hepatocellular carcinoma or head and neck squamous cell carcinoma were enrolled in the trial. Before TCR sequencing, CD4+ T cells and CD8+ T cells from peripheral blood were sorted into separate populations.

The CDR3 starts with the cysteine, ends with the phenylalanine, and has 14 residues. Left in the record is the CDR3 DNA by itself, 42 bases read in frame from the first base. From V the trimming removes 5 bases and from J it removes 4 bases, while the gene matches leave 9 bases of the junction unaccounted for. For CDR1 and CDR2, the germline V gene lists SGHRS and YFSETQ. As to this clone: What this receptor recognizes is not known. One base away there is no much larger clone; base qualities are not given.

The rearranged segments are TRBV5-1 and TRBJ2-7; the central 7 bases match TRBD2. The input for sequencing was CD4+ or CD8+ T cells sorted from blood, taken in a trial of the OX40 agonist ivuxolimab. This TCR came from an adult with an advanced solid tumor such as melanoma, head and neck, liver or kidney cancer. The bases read TGCGCCAGCAGACCGGGGGAGGGCCGGTACGAGCAGTACTTC. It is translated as CASRPGEGRYEQYF.